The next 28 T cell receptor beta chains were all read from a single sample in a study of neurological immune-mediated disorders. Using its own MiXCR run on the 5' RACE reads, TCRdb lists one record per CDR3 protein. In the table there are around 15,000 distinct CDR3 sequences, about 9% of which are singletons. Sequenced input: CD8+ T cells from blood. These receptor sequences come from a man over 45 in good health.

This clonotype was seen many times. The CDR3 protein is CASAGTGFSEQFF. The CDR3, as DNA: TGTGCCAGTGCCGGGACAGGGTTTAGTGAGCAGTTCTTC. The genes are TRBV19 and TRBJ2-1, with 9 bases lining up with TRBD1. Per the germline V gene, CDR1 is LNHDA and CDR2 is SQIVND (reference sequence). Trimming took 8 bases from V and 9 from J; bases not matched to a gene: 8. The CDR3 consists of 13 residues.

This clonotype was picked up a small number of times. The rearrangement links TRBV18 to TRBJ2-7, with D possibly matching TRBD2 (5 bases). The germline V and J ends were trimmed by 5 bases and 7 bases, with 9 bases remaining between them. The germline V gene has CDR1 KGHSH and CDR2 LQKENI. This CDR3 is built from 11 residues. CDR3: CASSAPGEQYF. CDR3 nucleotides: TGTGCCAGCTCAGCCCCGGGAGAGCAGTACTTC.

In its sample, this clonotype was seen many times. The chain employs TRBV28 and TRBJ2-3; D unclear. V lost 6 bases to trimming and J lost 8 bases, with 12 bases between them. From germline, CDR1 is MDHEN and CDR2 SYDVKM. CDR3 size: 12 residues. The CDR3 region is CASSPLGRTQYF. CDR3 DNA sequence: TGTGCCAGCAGCCCCCTCGGGCGTACGCAGTATTTT.

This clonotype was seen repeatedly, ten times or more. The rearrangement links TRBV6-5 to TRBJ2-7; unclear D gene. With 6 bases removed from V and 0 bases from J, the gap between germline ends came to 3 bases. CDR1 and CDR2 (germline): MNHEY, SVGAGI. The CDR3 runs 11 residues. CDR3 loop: CASRDSYEQYF. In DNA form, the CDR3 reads TGTGCCAGCAGAGACTCCTACGAGCAGTACTTC.

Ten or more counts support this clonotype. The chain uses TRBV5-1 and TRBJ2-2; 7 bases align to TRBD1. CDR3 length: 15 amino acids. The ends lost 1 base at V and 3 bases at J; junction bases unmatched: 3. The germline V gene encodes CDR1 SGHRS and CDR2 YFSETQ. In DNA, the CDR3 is TGCGCCAGCAGCTTGTGGCAGGGGGACACCGGGGAGCTGTTTTTT. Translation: CASSLWQGDTGELFF.

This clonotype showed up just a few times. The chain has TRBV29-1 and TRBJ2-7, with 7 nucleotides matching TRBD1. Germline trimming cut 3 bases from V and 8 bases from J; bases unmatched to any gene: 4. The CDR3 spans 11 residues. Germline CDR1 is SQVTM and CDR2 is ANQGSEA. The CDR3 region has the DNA TGCAGCGTTGAGGTACAGGGGCAGCAGTACTTC. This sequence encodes CSVEVQGQQYF.

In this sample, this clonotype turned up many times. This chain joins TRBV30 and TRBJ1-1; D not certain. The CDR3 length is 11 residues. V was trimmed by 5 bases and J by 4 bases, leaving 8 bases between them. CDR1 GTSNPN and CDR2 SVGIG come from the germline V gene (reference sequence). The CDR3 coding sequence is TGTGCCTGGCTGAGACGCACTGAAGCTTTCTTT. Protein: CAWLRRTEAFF. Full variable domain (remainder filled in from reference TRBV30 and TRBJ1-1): SQTIHQWPATLVQPVGSPLSLECTVEGTSNPNLYWYRQAAGRGLQLLFYSVGIGQISSEVPQNLSASRPQDRQFILSSKKLLLSDSGFYLCAWLRRTEAFFGQGTRLTVV.

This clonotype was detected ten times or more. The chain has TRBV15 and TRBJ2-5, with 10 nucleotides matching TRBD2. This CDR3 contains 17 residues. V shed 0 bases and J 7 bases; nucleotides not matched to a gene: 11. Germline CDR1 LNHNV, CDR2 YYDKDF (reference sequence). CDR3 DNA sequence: TGTGCCACCAGCAGAGACCAAGCGGGAGGGCCATACGGGACCCAGTACTTC. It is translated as CATSRDQAGGPYGTQYF.

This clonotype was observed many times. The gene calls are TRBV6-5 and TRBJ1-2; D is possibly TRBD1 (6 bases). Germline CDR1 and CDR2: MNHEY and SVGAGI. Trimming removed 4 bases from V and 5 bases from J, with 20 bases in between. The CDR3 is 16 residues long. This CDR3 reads CASSSSVGGGGYGYTF. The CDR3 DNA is TGTGCCAGCAGTTCATCAGTTGGGGGGGGCGGTTATGGCTACACCTTC.

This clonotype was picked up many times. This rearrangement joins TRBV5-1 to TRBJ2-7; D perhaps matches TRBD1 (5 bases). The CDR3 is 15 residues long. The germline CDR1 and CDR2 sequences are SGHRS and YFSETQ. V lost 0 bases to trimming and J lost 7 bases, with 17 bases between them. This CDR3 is CASSLEHRPPVEQYF. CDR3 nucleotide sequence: TGCGCCAGCAGCTTGGAGCACAGGCCCCCTGTTGAGCAGTACTTC.

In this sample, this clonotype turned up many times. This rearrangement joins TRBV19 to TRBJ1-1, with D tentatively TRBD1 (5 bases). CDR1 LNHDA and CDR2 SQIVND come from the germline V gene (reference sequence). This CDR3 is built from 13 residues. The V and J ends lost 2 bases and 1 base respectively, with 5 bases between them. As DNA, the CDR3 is TGTGCCAGTAGTATAAGGGGGAACACTGAAGCTTTCTTT. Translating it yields CASSIRGNTEAFF.

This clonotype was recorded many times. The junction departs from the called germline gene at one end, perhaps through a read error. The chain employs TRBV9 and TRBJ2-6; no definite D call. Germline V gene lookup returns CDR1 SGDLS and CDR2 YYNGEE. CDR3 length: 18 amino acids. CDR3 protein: CASNVGPVLSSGANVLTF. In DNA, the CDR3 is TGTGCCAGCAACGTAGGTCCGGTTTTGAGCTCTGGGGCCAACGTCCTGACTTTC. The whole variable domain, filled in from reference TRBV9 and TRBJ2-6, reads DSGVTQTPKHLITATGQRVTLRCSPRSGDLSVYWYQQSLDQGLQFLIQYYNGEERAKGNILERFSAQQFPDLHSELNLSSLELGDSALYFCASNVGPVLSSGANVLTFGAGSRLTVL.

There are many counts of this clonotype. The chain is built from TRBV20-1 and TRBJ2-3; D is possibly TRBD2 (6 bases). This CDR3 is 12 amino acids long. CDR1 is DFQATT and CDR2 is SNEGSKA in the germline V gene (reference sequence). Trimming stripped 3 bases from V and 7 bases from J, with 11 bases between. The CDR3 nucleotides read TGCAGTGCTAGGGACTACCAAAATACGCAGTATTTT. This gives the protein CSARDYQNTQYF.

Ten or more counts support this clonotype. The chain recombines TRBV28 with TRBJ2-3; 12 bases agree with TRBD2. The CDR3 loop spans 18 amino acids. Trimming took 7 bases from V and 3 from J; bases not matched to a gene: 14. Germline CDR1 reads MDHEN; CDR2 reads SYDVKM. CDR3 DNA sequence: TGTGCCAGCATATCCGACTTGCTAGCGGGAGGGCCAACAGATACGCAGTATTTT. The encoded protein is CASISDLLAGGPTDTQYF.

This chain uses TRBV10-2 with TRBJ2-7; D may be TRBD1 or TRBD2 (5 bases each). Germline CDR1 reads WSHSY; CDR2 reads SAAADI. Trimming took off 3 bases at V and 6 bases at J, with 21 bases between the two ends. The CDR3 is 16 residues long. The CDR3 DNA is TGCGCCAGCAGTGAACGGCAACCTCAGGGCAGCGGCGAGCAGTACTTC. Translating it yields CASSERQPQGSGEQYF.

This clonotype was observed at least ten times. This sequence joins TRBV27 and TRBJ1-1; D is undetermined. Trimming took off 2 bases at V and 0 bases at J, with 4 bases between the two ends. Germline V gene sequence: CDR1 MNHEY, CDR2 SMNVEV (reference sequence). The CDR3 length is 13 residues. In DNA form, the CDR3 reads TGTGCCAGCAGTTTAACTGTGAACACTGAAGCTTTCTTT. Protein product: CASSLTVNTEAFF.

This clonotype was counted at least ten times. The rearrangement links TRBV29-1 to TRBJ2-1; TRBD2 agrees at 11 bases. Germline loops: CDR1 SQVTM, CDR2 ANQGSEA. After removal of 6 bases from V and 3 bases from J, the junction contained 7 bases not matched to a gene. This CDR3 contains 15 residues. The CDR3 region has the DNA TGCAGCGTGGACGGGACTAGCGGATACTACAATGAGCAGTTCTTC. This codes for CSVDGTSGYYNEQFF.

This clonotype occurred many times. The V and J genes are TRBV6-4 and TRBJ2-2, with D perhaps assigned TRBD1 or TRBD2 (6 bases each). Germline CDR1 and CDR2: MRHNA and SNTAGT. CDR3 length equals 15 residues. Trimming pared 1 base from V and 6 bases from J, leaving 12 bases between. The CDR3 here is CASSDFPRGPGELFF. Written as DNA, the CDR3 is TGTGCCAGCAGTGACTTCCCCCGGGGGCCCGGGGAGCTGTTTTTT.

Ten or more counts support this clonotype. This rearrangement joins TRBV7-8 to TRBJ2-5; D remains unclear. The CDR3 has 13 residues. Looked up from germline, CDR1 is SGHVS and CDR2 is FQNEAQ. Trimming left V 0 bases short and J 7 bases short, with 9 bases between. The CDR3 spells CASSLAIRGTQYF. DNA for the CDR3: TGTGCCAGCAGCTTAGCGATAAGAGGGACCCAGTACTTC.

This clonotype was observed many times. The CDR3 DNA reads TGCGCCAGCAGCCAAGTAGCTGCGGCCGCAGATACGCAGTATTTT. Protein product: CASSQVAAAADTQYF. The chain uses TRBV4-1 and TRBJ2-3; D is unresolved. This CDR3 has 15 residues. V was shortened by 1 base and J by 4 bases, with 12 bases between the two germline ends. The germline V gene has CDR1 MGHRA and CDR2 YSYEKL.

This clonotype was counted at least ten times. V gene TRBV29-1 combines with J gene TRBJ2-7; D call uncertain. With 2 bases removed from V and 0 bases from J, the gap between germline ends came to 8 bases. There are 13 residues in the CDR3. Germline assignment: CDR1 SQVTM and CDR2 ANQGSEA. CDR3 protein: CSVEQELSYEQYF. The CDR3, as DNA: TGCAGCGTTGAACAGGAACTCTCCTACGAGCAGTACTTC.

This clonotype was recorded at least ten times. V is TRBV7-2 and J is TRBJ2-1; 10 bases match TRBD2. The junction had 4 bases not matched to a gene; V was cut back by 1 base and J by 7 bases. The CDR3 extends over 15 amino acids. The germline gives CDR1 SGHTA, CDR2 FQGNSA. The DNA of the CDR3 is TGTGCCAGCAGCTTAGGGCCTAGCGGGAGTAATGAGCAGTTCTTC. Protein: CASSLGPSGSNEQFF.

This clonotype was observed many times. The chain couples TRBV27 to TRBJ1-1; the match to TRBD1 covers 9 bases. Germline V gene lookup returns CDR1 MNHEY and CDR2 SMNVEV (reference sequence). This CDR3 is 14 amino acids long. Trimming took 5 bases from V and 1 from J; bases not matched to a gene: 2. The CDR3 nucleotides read TGTGCCAGCAGTCCGGACAGGGGGAACACTGAAGCTTTCTTT. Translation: CASSPDRGNTEAFF.

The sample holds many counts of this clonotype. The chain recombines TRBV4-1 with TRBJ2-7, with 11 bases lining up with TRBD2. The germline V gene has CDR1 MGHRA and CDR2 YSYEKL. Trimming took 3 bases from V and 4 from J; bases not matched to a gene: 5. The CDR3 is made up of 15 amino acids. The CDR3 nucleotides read TGCGCCAGCAGCCACCCGACTAGCGGGGTATACGAGCAGTACTTC. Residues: CASSHPTSGVYEQYF.

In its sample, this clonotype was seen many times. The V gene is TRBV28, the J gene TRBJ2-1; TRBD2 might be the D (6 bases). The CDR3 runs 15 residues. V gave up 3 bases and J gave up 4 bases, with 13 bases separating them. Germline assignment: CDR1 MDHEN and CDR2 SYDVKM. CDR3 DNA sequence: TGTGCCAGCAGTTTGGAGGGAGAGGGATACAATGAGCAGTTCTTC. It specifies CASSLEGEGYNEQFF.

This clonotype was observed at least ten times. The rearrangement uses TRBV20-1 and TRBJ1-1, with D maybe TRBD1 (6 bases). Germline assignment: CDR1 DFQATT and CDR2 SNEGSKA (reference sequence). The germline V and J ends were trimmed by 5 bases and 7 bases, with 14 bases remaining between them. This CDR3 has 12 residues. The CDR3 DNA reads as TGCAGTGCTCAGGCACAGGGTGATGAAGCTTTCTTT. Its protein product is CSAQAQGDEAFF.

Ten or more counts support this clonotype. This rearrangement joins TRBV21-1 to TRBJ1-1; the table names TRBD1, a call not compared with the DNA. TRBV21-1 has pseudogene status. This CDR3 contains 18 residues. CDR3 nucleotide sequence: TGTGCCAGCAGCAAAAGAGGGGAACAGGGGGGGATGAACACTGAAGCTTTCTTT. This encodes CASSKRGEQGGMNTEAFF.

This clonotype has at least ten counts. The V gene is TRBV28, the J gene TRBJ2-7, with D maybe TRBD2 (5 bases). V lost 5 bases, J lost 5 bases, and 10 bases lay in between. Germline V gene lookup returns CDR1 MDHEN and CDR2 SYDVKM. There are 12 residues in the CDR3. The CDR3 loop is CASSLRGDEQYF. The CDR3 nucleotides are TGTGCCAGCAGTCTTCGGGGTGACGAGCAGTACTTC. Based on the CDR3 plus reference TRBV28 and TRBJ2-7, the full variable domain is DVKVTQSSRYLVKRTGEKVFLECVQDMDHENMFWYRQDPGLGLRLIYFSYDVKMKEKGDIPEGYSVSREKKERFSLILESASTNQTSMYLCASSLRGDEQYFGPGTRLTVT.